This T cell receptor (beta chain) is drawn from a study of blood T cell repertoires in COVID-19. The CDR3 runs to 17 residues. CDR1 SGDLS and CDR2 YYNGEE come from the germline V gene. Trimming stripped 2 bases from V and 5 bases from J, with 22 bases between. Sequencing was performed with immunoSEQ multiplex PCR; in TCRdb, only in-frame clones are kept and a portion is missing. The table lists about 190,000 clones, about 81% of them singletons. The chain carries TRBV9 and TRBJ1-1, with a weak D call TRBD1 (5 bases). This TCR was recovered from a woman in her 30s who had recovered from COVID-19. Sequencing used PBMCs or T cells enriched from blood (not recorded which). The CDR3 loop reads CASSVLSGTGGLTEAFF. The CDR3 DNA sequence: TGTGCCAGCAGCGTTCTCTCCGGGACCGGGGGTTTGACTGAAGCTTTCTTT.